This is a list of T cell receptor beta chains from one sample in a study of control samples from healthy donors and cancer patients. Assay used: immunoSEQ multiplex PCR; TCRdb lists only in-frame clones, some missing. The profile shows some 130,000 clones, roughly 92% of them singletons. Sequenced material: blood. These receptor sequences come from a man younger than 40 in good health. CDR3s include the opening cysteine and the closing phenylalanine or tryptophan. The D gene is left open where the match is weak. Clone size is shown for a subset of rows, as once, few, many or a class of expanded clone.

.	TRBV7-8	TRBJ2-3	.	CASSRIRGPYTDTQYF	TGTGCCAGCAGCCGAATTCGAGGGCCCTACACAGATACGCAGTATTTT
.	TRBV28	TRBJ2-1	TRBD1	CASSRGQGISSGRNEQFF	TGTGCCAGCAGTAGAGGACAGGGGATTTCATCGGGTAGGAATGAGCAGTTCTTC
once	TRBV12-3/TRBV12-4	TRBJ2-5	TRBD1	CASSLGQQETQYF	TGTGCCAGCAGTTTGGGACAGCAAGAGACCCAGTACTTC
.	TRBV9	TRBJ2-3	.	CASSVPRQGGATDTQYF	TGTGCCAGCAGCGTCCCCCGTCAGGGGGGCGCAACAGATACGCAGTATTTT
.	TRBV7-2	TRBJ1-5	TRBD1	CASSYRGGQPQHF	TGTGCCAGCAGCTACAGGGGTGGCCAGCCCCAGCATTTT
.	TRBV5-4	TRBJ1-4	TRBD1	CASSQGAGSGEKLFF	TGTGCCAGCAGTCAGGGGGCCGGATCAGGTGAAAAACTGTTTTTT
.	TRBV30	TRBJ1-6	TRBD1	CAWSVNLGQKNSPLHF	TGTGCCTGGAGTGTAAATCTGGGACAGAAAAATTCACCCCTCCACTTT
.	TRBV19	TRBJ1-1	TRBD1	CASSIRGQGNTEAFF	TGTGCCAGTAGTATCCGCGGACAGGGGAACACTGAAGCTTTCTTT
.	TRBV7-3	TRBJ2-1	TRBD2	CASSPRGLAGGGEQFF	TGTGCCAGCAGCCCTCGGGGACTAGCGGGAGGGGGTGAGCAGTTCTTC
.	TRBV7-9	TRBJ1-4	TRBD1	CASSLGGQPNEKLFF	TGTGCCAGCAGCTTAGGGGGACAGCCCAATGAAAAACTGTTTTTT
.	TRBV3-1/TRBV3-2	TRBJ1-2	.	CASSQEGLGGNYGYTF	TGTGCCAGCAGCCAAGAGGGATTAGGAGGGAACTATGGCTACACCTTC
.	TRBV11-2	TRBJ2-7	TRBD1	CASSLASGQPYEQYF	TGTGCCAGCAGCTTAGCTTCGGGACAGCCCTACGAGCAGTACTTC
.	TRBV7-2	TRBJ1-2	.	CASSLGESSSRTGYTF	TGTGCCAGCAGCTTAGGAGAGTCGTCTAGTCGTACTGGCTACACCTTC
.	TRBV7-9	TRBJ2-7	.	CASSLADSYEQYF	TGTGCCAGCAGCTTAGCGGACAGCTACGAGCAGTACTTC
.	TRBV28	TRBJ2-7	.	CASSFAGLTYEQYF	TGTGCCAGCAGTTTCGCGGGGTTAACCTACGAGCAGTACTTC
.	TRBV28	TRBJ1-5	.	CASTSGQPQHF	TGTGCCAGCACGTCGGGCCAGCCCCAGCATTTT
.	TRBV19	TRBJ2-1	TRBD1	CASSPSSGTGDAFF	TGTGCCAGTAGTCCCTCTTCCGGGACAGGGGATGCGTTCTTC
.	TRBV28	TRBJ1-2	.	CASSSSARGGENYGYTF	TGTGCCAGCAGTTCCTCTGCTAGGGGTGGGGAGAACTATGGCTACACCTTC
.	TRBV27	TRBJ2-5	TRBD2	CASLSTVAGEKETQYF	TGTGCCAGCCTCTCGACAGTAGCGGGAGAGAAAGAGACCCAGTACTTC
few	TRBV30	TRBJ1-5	.	CAWSQEVRSQPQHF	TGTGCCTGGAGTCAGGAGGTAAGAAGTCAGCCCCAGCATTTT
once	TRBV10-3	TRBJ1-3	TRBD1	CAISEPRQGASGNTIYF	TGTGCCATCAGTGAGCCCCGACAGGGGGCCTCTGGAAACACCATATATTTT
.	TRBV10-3	TRBJ2-7	TRBD1	CAIRTGSLAEEQYF	TGTGCCATCAGGACAGGGTCCCTGGCGGAAGAGCAGTACTTC
once	TRBV4-3	TRBJ2-5	TRBD2	CASSQDLPSGRETQYF	TGCGCCAGCAGCCAAGATCTACCTAGCGGGAGGGAGACCCAGTACTTC
.	TRBV28	TRBJ2-1	.	CASSFYGRVNEQFF	TGTGCCAGCAGTTTCTATGGACGGGTCAATGAGCAGTTCTTC